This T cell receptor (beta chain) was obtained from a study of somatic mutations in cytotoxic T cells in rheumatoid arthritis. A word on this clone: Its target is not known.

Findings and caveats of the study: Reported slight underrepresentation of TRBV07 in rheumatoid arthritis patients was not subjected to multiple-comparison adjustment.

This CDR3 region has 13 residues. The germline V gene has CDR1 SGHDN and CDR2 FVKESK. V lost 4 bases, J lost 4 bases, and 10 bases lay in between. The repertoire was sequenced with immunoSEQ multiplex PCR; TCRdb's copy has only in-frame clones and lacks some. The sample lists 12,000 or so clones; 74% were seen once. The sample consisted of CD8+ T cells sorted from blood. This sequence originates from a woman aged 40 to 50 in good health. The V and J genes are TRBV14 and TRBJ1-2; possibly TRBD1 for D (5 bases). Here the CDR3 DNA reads TGTGCCAGCAGCCCGGGACGGCTCTATGGCTACACCTTC. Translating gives CASSPGRLYGYTF.